A selection of T cell receptor beta chains follows, all from one sample in a study of beta chain features in type 1 diabetes. Here immunoSEQ multiplex PCR was the method, and the copy in TCRdb shows in-frame clones only, minus some. The sample holds hundreds of thousands of clones; roughly 13% are singletons and the top ten take around 0.015%. The sequenced material came from naive CD4+ T cells from blood. These receptors were taken from a man younger than 30 in good health. Each CDR3 is given with its conserved first and last residue. The D gene is left open where the match is weak. Not every row has a clone size; where given, it reads once, few, many or a size class.

v_gene,d_gene,abundance,j_gene,len,CDR3aa
TRBV9,.,.,TRBJ2-3,15,CASSPTAGSTDTQYF
TRBV27,TRBD2,.,TRBJ2-5,17,CASSYGVSGRAKETQYF
TRBV2,.,.,TRBJ1-1,14,CASSGWGGNTEAFF
TRBV19,.,.,TRBJ2-7,11,CATSGQYEQYF
TRBV7-2,.,.,TRBJ2-5,13,CASRKTNQETQYF
TRBV6-5,TRBD2,.,TRBJ2-1,15,CASSSGEGLYNEQFF
TRBV2,.,.,TRBJ1-1,13,CATRRGWNTEAFF
TRBV23-1,.,.,TRBJ2-1,16,CASSAPGRGRVNEQFF
TRBV7-9,TRBD1,few,TRBJ2-4,16,CASSLEGAWGKNIQYF
TRBV6-6,TRBD1,.,TRBJ2-2,15,CASRLDRELAGELFF
TRBV5-1,TRBD2,.,TRBJ2-1,18,CASSFFKTGTSGTNEQFF
TRBV30,.,few,TRBJ1-6,14,CAWSVRGGDSPLHF
TRBV7-9,TRBD1,few,TRBJ1-1,13,CASLLTGDTEAFF
TRBV21-1,.,few,TRBJ1-1,15,CASSKVRGGDTEAFF
TRBV2,.,few,TRBJ1-2,14,CASRPGQNNYGYTF
TRBV30,TRBD2,.,TRBJ2-1,15,CAWSQVAGAVHEQFF
TRBV5-1,.,.,TRBJ2-2,18,CASSRNPSARTRTGELFF
TRBV5-6,.,.,TRBJ2-3,13,CASSLIYTDTQYF
TRBV1,.,.,TRBJ2-3,18,CTSSQEIYGSACTDTQYF
TRBV4-3,.,few,TRBJ1-2,15,CASSQEWGGNYGYTF
TRBV4-3,TRBD2,.,TRBJ2-3,16,CASSQELAGVTDTQYF
TRBV6-1,.,few,TRBJ1-3,15,CASSVRRITGNTIYF
TRBV11-1,.,.,TRBJ2-3,15,CASSLVGGSTDTQYF
TRBV5-6,.,few,TRBJ2-1,16,CASSLGGASSYNEQFF
TRBV9,TRBD2,few,TRBJ2-2,15,CASSVGGANTGELFF
TRBV9,TRBD1,.,TRBJ1-2,15,CASSVTIETGSGYTF
TRBV7-9,.,few,TRBJ2-2,10,CASSYRELFF
TRBV5-1,.,.,TRBJ1-1,15,CASSRSRDMNTEAFF
TRBV4-3,TRBD2,few,TRBJ2-3,16,CASSQISGAYTDTQYF
TRBV7-9,TRBD2,few,TRBJ2-7,15,CASSLGGGLPYEQYF
TRBV28,.,.,TRBJ2-4,15,CASRLGGSGKNIQYF
TRBV7-9,.,.,TRBJ1-5,14,CASSFGERDQPQHF
TRBV7-6,TRBD2,once,TRBJ2-1,16,CASSRGLAGVGDEQFF
TRBV28,.,.,TRBJ1-1,15,CASSFLATLNTEAFF
TRBV28,.,few,TRBJ1-6,15,CASTSAGVGNSPLHF
TRBV5-4,.,few,TRBJ1-1,15,CASSRARGGSTEAFF
TRBV5-1,TRBD2,.,TRBJ2-5,14,CASSLGLAGDGQYF
TRBV9,TRBD2,few,TRBJ2-1,17,CASMRTGTSKSYNEQFF
TRBV13,TRBD2,.,TRBJ2-3,18,CASSLTYTTSGRLDTQYF
TRBV7-9,.,.,TRBJ2-3,17,CASSLGSLALYTDTQYF
TRBV2,.,.,TRBJ2-7,13,CASSVGRVSEQYF
TRBV11-3,TRBD1,few,TRBJ1-1,14,CASSLNRGNTEAFF
TRBV28,TRBD2,few,TRBJ2-7,15,CASSLARGALYEQYF
TRBV28,.,.,TRBJ2-1,16,CASSPAAAERHNEQFF
TRBV19,.,few,TRBJ2-7,14,CASSLGADTYEQYF
TRBV19,.,.,TRBJ1-1,14,CASSISLENTEAFF
TRBV18,.,few,TRBJ2-3,13,CASSPRRMDTQYF
TRBV18,.,.,TRBJ1-5,12,CASTNSNQPQHF
TRBV30,.,few,TRBJ2-5,15,CAWSSTGQLQETQYF
TRBV9,TRBD1,few,TRBJ1-2,13,CASRATGNYGYTF
TRBV6-5,.,.,TRBJ2-4,16,CASSYSGRAAKNIQYF
TRBV5-1,.,.,TRBJ1-1,12,CASSLFGAEAFF
TRBV23-1,.,many,TRBJ1-2,9,CASPYGYTF
TRBV7-9,.,.,TRBJ2-3,12,CASSLSKDTQYF
TRBV7-2,TRBD2,few,TRBJ2-7,14,CASSVTGGYYEQYF